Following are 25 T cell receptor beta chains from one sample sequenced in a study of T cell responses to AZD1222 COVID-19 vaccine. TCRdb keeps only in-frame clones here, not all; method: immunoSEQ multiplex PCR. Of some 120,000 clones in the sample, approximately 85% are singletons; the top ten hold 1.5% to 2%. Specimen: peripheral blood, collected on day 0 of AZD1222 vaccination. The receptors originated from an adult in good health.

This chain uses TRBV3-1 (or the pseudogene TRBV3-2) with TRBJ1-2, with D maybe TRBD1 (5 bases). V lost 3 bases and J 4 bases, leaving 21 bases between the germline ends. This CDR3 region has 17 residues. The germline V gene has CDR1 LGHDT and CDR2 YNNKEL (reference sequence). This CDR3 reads CASSQLLGTAEGYGYTF. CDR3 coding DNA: TGTGCCAGCAGCCAGTTATTAGGGACTGCCGAAGGCTATGGCTACACCTTC.

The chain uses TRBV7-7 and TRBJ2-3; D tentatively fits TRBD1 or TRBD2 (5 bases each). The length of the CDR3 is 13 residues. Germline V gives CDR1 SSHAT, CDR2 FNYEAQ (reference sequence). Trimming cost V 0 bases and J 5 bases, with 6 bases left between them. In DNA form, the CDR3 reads TGTGCCAGCAGCTTAGCGGGGGAAGATACGCAGTATTTT. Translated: CASSLAGEDTQYF.

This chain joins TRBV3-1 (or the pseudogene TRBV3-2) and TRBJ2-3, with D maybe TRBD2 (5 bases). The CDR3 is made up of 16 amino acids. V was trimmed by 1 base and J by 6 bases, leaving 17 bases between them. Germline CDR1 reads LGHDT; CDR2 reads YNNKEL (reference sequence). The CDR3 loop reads CASSQVTRAPGDTQYF. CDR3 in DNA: TGTGCCAGCAGCCAAGTGACGCGGGCTCCGGGGGATACGCAGTATTTT.

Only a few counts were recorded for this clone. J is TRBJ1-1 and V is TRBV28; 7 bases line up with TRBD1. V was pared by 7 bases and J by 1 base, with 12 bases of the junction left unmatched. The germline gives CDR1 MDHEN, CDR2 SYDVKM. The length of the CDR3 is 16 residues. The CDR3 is CASILGGAGGNTEAFF. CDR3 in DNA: TGTGCCAGCATTCTCGGAGGGGCAGGGGGGAACACTGAAGCTTTCTTT.

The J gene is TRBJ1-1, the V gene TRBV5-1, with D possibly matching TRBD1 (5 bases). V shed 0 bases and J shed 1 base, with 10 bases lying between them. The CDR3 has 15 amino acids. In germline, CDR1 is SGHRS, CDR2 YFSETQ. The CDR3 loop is CASSLVARGNTEAFF. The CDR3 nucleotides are TGCGCCAGCAGCTTGGTGGCAAGGGGGAACACTGAAGCTTTCTTT.

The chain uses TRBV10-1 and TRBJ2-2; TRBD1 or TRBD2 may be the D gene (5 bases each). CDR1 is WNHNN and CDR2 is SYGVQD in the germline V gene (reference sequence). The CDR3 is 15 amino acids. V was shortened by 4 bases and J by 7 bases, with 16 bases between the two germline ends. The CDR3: CASSAEVVGRGELFF. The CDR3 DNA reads TGCGCCAGCAGTGCGGAGGTAGTGGGGCGCGGGGAGCTGTTTTTT.

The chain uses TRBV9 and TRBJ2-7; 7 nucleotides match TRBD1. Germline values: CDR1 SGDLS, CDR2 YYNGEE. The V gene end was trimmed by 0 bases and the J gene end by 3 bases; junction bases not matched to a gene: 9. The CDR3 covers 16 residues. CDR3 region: CASSVASGTAYYEQYF. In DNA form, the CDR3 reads TGTGCCAGCAGCGTAGCTTCCGGGACAGCGTACTACGAGCAGTACTTC.

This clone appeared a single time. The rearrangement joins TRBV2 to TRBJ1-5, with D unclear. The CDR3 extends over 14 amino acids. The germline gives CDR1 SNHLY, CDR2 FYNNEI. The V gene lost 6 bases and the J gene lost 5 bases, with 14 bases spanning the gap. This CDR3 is CASRADPAHQPQHF. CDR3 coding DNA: TGTGCCAGCAGGGCCGACCCTGCGCATCAGCCCCAGCATTTT.

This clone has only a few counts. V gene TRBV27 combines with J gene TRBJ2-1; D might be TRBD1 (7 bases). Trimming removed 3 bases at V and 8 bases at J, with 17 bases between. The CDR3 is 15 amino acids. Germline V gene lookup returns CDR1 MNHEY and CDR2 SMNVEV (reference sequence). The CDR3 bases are TGTGCCAGCAGTTTTGCGGTGACCAGGGGGGATGAGCAGTTCTTC. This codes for CASSFAVTRGDEQFF.

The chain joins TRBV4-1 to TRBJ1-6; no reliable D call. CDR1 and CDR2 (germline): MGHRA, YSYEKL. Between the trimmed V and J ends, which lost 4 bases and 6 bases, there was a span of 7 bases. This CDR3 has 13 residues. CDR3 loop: CASSPRSNSPLHF. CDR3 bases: TGCGCCAGCAGCCCCCGCAGTAATTCACCCCTCCACTTT.

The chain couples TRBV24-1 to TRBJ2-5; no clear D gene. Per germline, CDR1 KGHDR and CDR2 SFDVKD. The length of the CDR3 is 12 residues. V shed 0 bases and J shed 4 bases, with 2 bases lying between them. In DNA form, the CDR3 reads TGTGCCACCAGTGATTTGCCAGAGACCCAGTACTTC. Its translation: CATSDLPETQYF.

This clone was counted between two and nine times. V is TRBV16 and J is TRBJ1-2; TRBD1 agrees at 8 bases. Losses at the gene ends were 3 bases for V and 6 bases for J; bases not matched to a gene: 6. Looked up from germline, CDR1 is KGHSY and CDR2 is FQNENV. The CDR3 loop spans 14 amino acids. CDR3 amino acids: CASSHFKQGDGYTF. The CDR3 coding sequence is TGTGCCAGCAGCCATTTCAAACAGGGGGATGGCTACACCTTC. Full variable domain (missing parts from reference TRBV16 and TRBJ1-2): GEEVAQTPKHLVRGEGQKAKLYCAPIKGHSYVFWYQQVLKNEFKFLISFQNENVFDETGMPKERFSAKCLPNSPCSLEIQATKLEDSAVYFCASSHFKQGDGYTFGSGTRLTVV.

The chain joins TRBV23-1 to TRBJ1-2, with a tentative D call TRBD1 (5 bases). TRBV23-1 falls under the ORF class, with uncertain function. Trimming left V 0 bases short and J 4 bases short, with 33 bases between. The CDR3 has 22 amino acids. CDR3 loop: CASSQSGLRGTGPDEQPYGYTF. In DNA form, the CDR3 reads TGCGCCAGCAGTCAATCAGGGTTGCGGGGCACAGGCCCTGATGAACAGCCCTATGGCTACACCTTC.

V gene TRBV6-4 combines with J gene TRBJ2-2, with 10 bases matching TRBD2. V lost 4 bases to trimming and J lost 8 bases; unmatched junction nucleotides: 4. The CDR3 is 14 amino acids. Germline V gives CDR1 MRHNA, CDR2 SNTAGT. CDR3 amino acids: CASSGLAGAGELFF. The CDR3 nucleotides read TGTGCCAGCAGTGGTCTAGCGGGAGCTGGGGAGCTGTTTTTT.

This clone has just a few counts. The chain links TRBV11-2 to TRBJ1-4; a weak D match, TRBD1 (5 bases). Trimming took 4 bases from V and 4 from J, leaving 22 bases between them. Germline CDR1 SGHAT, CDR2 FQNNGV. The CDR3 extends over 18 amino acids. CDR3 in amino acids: CASSSLVVSRGHNEKLFF. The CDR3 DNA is TGTGCCAGCAGCTCCCTAGTGGTCTCGCGAGGACATAATGAAAAACTGTTTTTT.

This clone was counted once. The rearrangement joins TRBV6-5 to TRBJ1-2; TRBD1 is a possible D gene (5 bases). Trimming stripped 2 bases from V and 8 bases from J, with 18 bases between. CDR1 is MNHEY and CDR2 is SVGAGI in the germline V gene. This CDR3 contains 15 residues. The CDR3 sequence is CASSYPPPGWGGYTF. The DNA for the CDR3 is TGTGCCAGCAGTTACCCCCCCCCAGGGTGGGGGGGCTACACCTTC.

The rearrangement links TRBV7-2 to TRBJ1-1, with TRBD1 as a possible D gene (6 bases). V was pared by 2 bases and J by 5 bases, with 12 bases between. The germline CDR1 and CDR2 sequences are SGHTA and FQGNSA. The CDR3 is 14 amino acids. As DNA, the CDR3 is TGTGCCAGCAGCTTAAGTTACAGGGAAACTGAAGCTTTCTTT. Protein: CASSLSYRETEAFF.

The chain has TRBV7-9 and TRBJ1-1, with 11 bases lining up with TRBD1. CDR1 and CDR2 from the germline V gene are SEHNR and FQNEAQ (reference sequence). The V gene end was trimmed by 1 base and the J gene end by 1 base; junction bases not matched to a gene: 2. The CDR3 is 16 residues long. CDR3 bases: TGTGCCAGCAGCTTAGGGGACAGGGGGACGAACACTGAAGCTTTCTTT. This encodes CASSLGDRGTNTEAFF.

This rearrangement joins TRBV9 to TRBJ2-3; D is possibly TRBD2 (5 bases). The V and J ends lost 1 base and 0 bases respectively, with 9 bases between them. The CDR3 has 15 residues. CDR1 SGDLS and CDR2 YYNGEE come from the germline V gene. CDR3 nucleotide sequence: TGTGCCAGCAGCGTAACCGAGCGGAGCACAGATACGCAGTATTTT. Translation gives CASSVTERSTDTQYF.

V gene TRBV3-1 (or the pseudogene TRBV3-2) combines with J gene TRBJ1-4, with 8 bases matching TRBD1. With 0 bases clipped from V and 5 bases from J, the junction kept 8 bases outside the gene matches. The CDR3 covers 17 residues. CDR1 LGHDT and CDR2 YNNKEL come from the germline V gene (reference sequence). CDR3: CASSQDPRTGKNEKLFF. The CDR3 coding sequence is TGTGCCAGCAGCCAAGACCCGAGGACAGGGAAAAATGAAAAACTGTTTTTT.

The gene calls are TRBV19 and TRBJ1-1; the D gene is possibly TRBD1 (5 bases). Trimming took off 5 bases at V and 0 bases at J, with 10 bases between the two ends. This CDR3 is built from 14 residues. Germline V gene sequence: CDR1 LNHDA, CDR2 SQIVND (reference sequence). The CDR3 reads CASSADSLNTEAFF. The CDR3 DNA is TGTGCCAGTAGTGCTGACAGCTTGAACACTGAAGCTTTCTTT.

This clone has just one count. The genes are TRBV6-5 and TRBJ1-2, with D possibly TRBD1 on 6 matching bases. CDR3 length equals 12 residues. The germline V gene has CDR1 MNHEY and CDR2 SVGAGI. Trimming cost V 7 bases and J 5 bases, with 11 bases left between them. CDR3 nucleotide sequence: TGTGCCAGCACCTTGACAGGTTATGGCTACACCTTC. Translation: CASTLTGYGYTF.

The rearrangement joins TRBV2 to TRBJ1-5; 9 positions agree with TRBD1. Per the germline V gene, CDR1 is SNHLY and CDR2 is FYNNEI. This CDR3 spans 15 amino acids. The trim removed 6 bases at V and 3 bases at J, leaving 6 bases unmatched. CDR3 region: CASRATGGDNQPQHF. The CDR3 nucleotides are TGTGCCAGCAGGGCGACAGGGGGTGACAATCAGCCCCAGCATTTT.

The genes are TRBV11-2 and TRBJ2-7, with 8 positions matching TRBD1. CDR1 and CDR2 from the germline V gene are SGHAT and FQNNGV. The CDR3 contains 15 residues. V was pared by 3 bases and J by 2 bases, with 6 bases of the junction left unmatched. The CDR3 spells CASSLPGTGTYEQYF. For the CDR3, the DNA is TGTGCCAGCAGCTTGCCCGGGACAGGCACCTACGAGCAGTACTTC. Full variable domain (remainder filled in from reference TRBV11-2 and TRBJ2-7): EAGVAQSPRYKIIEKRQSVAFWCNPISGHATLYWYQQILGQGPKLLIQFQNNGVVDDSQLPKDRFSAERLKGVDSTLKIQPAKLEDSAVYLCASSLPGTGTYEQYFGPGTRLTVT.

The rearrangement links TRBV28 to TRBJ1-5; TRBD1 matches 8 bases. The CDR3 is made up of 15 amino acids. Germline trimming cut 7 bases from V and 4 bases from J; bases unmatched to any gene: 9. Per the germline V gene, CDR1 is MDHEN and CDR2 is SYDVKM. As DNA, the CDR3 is TGTGCCAGCAACCCTGAGGGACAGGTTAATCAGCCCCAGCATTTT. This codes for CASNPEGQVNQPQHF.